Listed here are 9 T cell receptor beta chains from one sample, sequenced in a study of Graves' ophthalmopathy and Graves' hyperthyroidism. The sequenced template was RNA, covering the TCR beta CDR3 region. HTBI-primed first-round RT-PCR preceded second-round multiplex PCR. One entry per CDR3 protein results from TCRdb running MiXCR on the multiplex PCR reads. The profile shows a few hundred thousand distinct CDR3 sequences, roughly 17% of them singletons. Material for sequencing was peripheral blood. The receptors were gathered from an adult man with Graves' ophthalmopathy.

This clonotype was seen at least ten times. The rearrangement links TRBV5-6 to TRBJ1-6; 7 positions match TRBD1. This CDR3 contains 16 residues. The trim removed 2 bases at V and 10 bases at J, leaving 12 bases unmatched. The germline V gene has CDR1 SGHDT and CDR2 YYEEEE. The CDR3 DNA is TGTGCCAGCAGCTTTGGAGGGACAGCCCTTAGGTCACCCCTCCACTTT. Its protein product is CASSFGGTALRSPLHF.

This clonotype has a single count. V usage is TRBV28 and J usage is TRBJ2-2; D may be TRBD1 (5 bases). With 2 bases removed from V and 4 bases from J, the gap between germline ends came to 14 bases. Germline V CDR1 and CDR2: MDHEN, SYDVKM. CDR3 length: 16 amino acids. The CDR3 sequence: CASSLSTGVITGELFF. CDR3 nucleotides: TGTGCCAGCAGTTTAAGTACAGGAGTCATCACCGGGGAGCTGTTTTTT.

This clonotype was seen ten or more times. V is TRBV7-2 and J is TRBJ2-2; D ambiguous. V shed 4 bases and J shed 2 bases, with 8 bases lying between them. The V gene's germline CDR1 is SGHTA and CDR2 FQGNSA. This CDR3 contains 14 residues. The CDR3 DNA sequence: TGTGCCAGCAGCTCTGACTTCAACACCGGGGAGCTGTTTTTT. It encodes CASSSDFNTGELFF.

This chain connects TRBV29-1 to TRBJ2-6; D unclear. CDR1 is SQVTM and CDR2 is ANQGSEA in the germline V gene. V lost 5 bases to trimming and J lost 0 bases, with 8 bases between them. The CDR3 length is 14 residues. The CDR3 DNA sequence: TGCAGCGTTAGGGCCAGCTCTGGGGCCAACGTCCTGACTTTC. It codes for CSVRASSGANVLTF. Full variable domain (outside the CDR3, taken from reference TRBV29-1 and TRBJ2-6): SAVISQKPSRDICQRGTSLTIQCQVDSQVTMMFWYRQQPGQSLTLIATANQGSEATYESGFVIDKFPISRPNLTFSTLTVSNMSPEDSSIYLCSVRASSGANVLTFGAGSRLTVL.

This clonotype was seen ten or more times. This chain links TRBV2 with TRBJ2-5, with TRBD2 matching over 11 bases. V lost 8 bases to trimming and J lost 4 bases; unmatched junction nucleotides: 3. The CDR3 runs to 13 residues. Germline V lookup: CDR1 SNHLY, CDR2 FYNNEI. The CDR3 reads CASLGLAGETQYF. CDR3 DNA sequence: TGTGCCAGCTTAGGACTAGCGGGAGAGACCCAGTACTTC.

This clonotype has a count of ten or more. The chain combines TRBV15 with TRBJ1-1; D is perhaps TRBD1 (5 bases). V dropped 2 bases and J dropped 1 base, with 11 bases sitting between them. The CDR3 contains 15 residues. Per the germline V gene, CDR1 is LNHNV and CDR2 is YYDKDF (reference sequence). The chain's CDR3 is CATSRNWGGNTEAFF. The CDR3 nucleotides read TGTGCCACCAGCAGAAATTGGGGGGGGAACACTGAAGCTTTCTTT.

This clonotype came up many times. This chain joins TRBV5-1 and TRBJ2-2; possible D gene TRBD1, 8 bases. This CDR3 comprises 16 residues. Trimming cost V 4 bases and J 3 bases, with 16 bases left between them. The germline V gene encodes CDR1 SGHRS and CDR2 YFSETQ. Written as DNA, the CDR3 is TGCGCCAGCAGCCCCCGGACAGGGAGGGACACCGGGGAGCTGTTTTTT. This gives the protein CASSPRTGRDTGELFF.

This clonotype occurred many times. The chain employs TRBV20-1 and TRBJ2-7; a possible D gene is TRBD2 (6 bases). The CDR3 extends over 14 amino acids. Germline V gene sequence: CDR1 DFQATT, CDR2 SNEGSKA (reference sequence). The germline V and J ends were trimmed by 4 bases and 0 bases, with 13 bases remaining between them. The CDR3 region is CSATRDSSSYEQYF. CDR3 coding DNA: TGCAGTGCTACCCGGGACTCGTCCTCCTACGAGCAGTACTTC.

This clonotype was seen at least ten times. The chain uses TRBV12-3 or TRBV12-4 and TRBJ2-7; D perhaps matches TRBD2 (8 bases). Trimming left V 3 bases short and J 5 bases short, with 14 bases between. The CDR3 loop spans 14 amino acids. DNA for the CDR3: TGTGCCAGCAGTTTGATTAGCGGGACAGACGAGCAGTACTTC. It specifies CASSLISGTDEQYF.